The T cell receptor beta chain under discussion was sequenced for a study of cytomegalovirus exposure and HLA in healthy donors. Points from the study as a whole: Among the most significant clusters, several appeared linked to common viral pathogens in a later analysis.

The V gene's germline CDR1 is PRHDT and CDR2 FYEKMQ (reference sequence). This CDR3 is 16 amino acids long. V lost 4 bases, J lost 1 base, and 10 bases stayed unmatched. The PCR used 60 Vbeta and 13 Jbeta primers. As originally analysed: Some 9.9 million of tens of millions of unique TCR beta chains were shared, per a later count. Clones were read by immunoSEQ multiplex PCR, and TCRdb kept only the in-frame ones, dropping some. D and trimming were read from the DNA, whereas the V and J calls and clone size are those reported in that table. Of about 140,000 clones listed, 65% to 70% are singletons. As concerns this clone: Its antigen is unidentified.

This TCR derives from a man aged 30 to 39 in good health and CMV-seropositive. The specimen sequenced was PBMCs. This chain joins TRBV13 and TRBJ2-7; 7 nucleotides agree with TRBD1. CDR3 amino acids: CASSSYTGTASYEQYF. The CDR3 region has the DNA TGTGCCAGCAGCTCGTACACCGGGACAGCATCCTACGAGCAGTACTTC.